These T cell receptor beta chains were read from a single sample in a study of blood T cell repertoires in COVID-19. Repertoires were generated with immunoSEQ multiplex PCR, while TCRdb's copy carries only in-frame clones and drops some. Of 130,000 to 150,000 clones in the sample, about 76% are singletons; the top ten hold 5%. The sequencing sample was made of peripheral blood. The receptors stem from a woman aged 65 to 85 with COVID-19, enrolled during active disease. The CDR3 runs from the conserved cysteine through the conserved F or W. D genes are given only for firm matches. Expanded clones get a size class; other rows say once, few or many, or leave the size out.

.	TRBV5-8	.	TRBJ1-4	TGTGCCAGCAGTCGACTGGGGGGGGGCGGCGAAAAACTGTTTTTT	CASSRLGGGGEKLFF
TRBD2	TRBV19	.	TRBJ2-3	TGTGCCAGTAGTCGGCTAGCGGGGGGGTGGGATACGCAGTATTTT	CASSRLAGGWDTQYF
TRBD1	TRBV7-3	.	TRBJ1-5	TGTGCCAGCACCGGGACAGAAGCGAATCAGCCCCAGCATTTT	CASTGTEANQPQHF
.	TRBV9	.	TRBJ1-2	TGTGCCAGCAGCGTAACAGATACTAACTATGGCTACACCTTC	CASSVTDTNYGYTF
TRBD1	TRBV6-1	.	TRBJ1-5	TGTGCCAGCAGTGAAGGGGAAGGACAGGGCAATCAGCCCCAGCATTTT	CASSEGEGQGNQPQHF
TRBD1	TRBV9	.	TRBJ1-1	TGTGCCAGCAGCTCAATGGGACAGAGAGAAGCTTTCTTT	CASSSMGQREAFF
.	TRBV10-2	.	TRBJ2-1	TGCGCCAGCAGCGTAACAGGGAATGAGCAGTTCTTC	CASSVTGNEQFF
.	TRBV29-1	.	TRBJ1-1	TGCAGCGTTGAGTCAGGCAAAACCCTCGGGAACACTGAAGCTTTCTTT	CSVESGKTLGNTEAFF
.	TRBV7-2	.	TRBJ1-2	TGTGCCAGCAGCTCTACGGCAGGGGTCAACTATGGCTACACCTTC	CASSSTAGVNYGYTF
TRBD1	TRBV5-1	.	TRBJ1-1	TGCGCCAGCAGCTTGGGCGACAGGGTGAACACTGAAGCTTTCTTT	CASSLGDRVNTEAFF
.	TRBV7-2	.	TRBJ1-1	TGTGCCAGCAGCCCGCCGGGGGTCACTGAAGCTTTCTTT	CASSPPGVTEAFF
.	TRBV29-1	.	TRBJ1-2	TGCAGCGTTGAAGCAAGACAGGACCTTAACTATGGCTACACCTTC	CSVEARQDLNYGYTF
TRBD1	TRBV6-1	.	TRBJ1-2	TGTGCCAGCAGTGAACGGAGACAGGGAAGTGGCTACACCTTC	CASSERRQGSGYTF
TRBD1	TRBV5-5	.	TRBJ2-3	TGTGCCAGCTATCCCCCGGGACAGGGCGTTCAAGGGACGCAGTATTTT	CASYPPGQGVQGTQYF
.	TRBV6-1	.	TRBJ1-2	TGTGCCAGCTGTGAATCGGGCTGGGGTACGGGGGGGCTCACCTTC	CASCESGWGTGGLTF
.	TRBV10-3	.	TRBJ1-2	TGTGCCATCAGTGATGTGCAGGGGTTTGCTAACTATGGCTACACCTTC	CAISDVQGFANYGYTF
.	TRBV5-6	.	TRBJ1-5	TGTGCCAGCAGCTTGTCTAGAGCGGGGAGCAATCAGCCCCAGCATTTT	CASSLSRAGSNQPQHF
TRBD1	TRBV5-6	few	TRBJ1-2	TGTGCCAGCAGCTTGGGGGGGACAGCGACCTATGGCTACACCTTC	CASSLGGTATYGYTF
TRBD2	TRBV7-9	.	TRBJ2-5	TGTGCCAGCAGCTTAGCTGATAGCGGGGGGGCGGAGACCCAGTACTTC	CASSLADSGGAETQYF
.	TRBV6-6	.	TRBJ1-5	TGTGCCAGCAGTTTCCCAAACACAGATCAGCCCCAGCATTTT	CASSFPNTDQPQHF
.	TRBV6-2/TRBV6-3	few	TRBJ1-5	TGTGCCAGCAGTTCCTGGGGCGATCAGCCCCAGCATTTT	CASSSWGDQPQHF
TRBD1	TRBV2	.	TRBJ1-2	TGTGCCAGCAGAGAGACAGGGGGCGAGTACGGCTACACCTTC	CASRETGGEYGYTF
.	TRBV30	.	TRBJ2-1	TGTGCCTGGGATTTCCCGCGGGCAGTTATGGATGAGCAGTTCTTC	CAWDFPRAVMDEQFF
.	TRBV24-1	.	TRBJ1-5	TGTGCCACCAGTGATTTGGGGGCAGCCCAGCATTTT	CATSDLGAAQHF
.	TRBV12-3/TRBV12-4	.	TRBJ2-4	TGTGCCAGCAGTTTTACTGGGGTACTAGGGCCCTCCTTC	CASSFTGVLGPSF
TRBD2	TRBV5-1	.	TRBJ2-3	TGCGCCAGCAGCTTGCCCGCTAGCGGTAGCACAGATACGCAGTATTTT	CASSLPASGSTDTQYF
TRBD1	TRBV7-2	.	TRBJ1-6	TGTGCCAGCAGCTTAACGGGACAGCAAAATTCACCCCTCCACTTT	CASSLTGQQNSPLHF
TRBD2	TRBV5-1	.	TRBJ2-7	TGCGCCAGCAGCTCCGGGACTACAGTAGACTACGAGCAGTACTTC	CASSSGTTVDYEQYF
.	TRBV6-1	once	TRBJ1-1	TGTGCCAGCAGGGGCACAGGGATGGCTGAAGCTTTCTTT	CASRGTGMAEAFF
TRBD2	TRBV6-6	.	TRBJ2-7	TGTGCCAGCAGCCCCCGGGGGGAAGACGAGCAGTACTTC	CASSPRGEDEQYF
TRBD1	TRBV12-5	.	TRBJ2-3	TGTGCTAGTGGTTTGGGGGACAGAGAAAGTACAGATACGCAGTATTTT	CASGLGDRESTDTQYF
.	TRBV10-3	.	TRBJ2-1	TGTGCCATCAGTGAACTAGGGCTGGACGACGAGCAGTTCTTC	CAISELGLDDEQFF
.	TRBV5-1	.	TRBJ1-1	TGCGCCAGCAGCTTGCAGGGGACAGAAGCTTTCTTT	CASSLQGTEAFF